The entry that follows covers one T cell receptor (beta chain) sequence. This entry comes from a study of blood T cell repertoires in COVID-19. Recruitment covered some 25 US areas and drew participants whose ages spanned about 18 to 100 years. Cohort assignment relied on participant-reported clinical history. The CDR3 consists of 15 residues. The V end was cut by 1 base, the J end by 3 bases, with 14 bases between. In germline, CDR1 is SGHRS, CDR2 YFSETQ. Only in-frame clones appear in the TCRdb table, and some are missing; sequencing was by immunoSEQ multiplex PCR. The sample comprises about 210,000 clones, roughly 84% of which are singletons, and roughly 3.2% rests with the top ten.

The rearrangement uses TRBV5-1 and TRBJ2-7; D is unclear. The sequenced sample was PBMCs or T cells enriched from blood (not recorded which). This sequence originates from a woman in her twenties or thirties who had been exposed to COVID-19. The CDR3 here is CASSLMSERSYEQYF. CDR3 DNA sequence: TGCGCCAGCAGCTTGATGTCAGAAAGAAGCTACGAGCAGTACTTC.